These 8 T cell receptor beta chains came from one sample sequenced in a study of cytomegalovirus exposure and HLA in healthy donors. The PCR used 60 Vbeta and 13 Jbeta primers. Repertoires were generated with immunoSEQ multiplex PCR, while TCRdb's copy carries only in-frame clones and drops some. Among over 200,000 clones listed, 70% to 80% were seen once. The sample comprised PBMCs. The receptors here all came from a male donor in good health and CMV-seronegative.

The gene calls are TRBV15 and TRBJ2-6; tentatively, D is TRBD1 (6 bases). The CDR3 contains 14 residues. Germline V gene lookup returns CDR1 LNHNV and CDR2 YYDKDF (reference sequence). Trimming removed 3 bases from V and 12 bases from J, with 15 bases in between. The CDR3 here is CATSRTGTSRVLTF. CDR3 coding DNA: TGTGCCACCAGCAGGACCGGGACAAGTCGCGTCCTGACTTTC.

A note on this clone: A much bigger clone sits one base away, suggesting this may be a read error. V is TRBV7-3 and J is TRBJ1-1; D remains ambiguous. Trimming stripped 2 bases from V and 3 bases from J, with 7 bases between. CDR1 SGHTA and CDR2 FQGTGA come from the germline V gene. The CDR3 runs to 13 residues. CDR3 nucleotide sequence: TGTGCCAGCAGCTTATCCCGGGACACTGAAGCTTTCTTT. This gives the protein CASSLSRDTEAFF.

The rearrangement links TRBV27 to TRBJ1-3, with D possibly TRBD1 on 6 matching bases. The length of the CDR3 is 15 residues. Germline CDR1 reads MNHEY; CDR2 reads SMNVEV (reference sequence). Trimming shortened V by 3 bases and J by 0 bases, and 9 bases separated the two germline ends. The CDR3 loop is CASSLDRFSGNTIYF. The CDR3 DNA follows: TGTGCCAGCAGTTTGGACAGATTCTCTGGAAACACCATATATTTT.

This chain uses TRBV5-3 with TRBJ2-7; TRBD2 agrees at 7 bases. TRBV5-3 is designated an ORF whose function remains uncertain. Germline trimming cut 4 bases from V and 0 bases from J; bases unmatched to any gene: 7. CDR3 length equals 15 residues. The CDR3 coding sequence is TGTGCCAGAAGCCATCAAGGCGGGAGCTCCTACGAGCAGTACTTC. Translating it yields CARSHQGGSSYEQYF.

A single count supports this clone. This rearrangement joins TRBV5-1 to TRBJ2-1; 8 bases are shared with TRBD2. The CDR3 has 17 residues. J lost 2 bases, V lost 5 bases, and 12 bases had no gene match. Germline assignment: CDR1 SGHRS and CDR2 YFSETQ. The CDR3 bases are TGCGCCAGCAGTTACTGGGCGAATAGCGGGACCTACAATGAGCAGTTCTTC. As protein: CASSYWANSGTYNEQFF.

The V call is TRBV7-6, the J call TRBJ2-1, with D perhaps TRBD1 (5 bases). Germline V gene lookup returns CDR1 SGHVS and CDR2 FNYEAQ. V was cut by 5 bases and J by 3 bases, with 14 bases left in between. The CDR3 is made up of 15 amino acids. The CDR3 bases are TGTGCCAGCAGCCCCAGTCGAGACAGCTACAATGAGCAGTTCTTC. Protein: CASSPSRDSYNEQFF.

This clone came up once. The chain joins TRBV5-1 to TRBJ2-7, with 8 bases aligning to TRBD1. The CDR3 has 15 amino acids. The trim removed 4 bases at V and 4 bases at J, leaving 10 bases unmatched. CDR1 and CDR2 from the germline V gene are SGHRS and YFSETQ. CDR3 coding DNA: TGCGCCAGCAGCCCCAGAAGGACAGGGATGTACGAGCAGTACTTC. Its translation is CASSPRRTGMYEQYF.

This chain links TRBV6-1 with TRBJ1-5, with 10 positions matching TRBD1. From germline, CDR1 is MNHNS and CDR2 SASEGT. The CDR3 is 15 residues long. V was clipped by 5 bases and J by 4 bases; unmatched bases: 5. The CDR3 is CASSSGTGVNQPQHF. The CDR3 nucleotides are TGTGCCAGCAGTTCCGGGACAGGGGTGAATCAGCCCCAGCATTTT.